Described below is a single T cell receptor beta chain sequence and its context. V gave up 3 bases and J gave up 7 bases; unmatched junction bases: 3. Germline V gives CDR1 MDHEN, CDR2 SYDVKM. The CDR3 contains 14 residues. This record comes from a study of blood T cell repertoires in COVID-19. Source study methods: From reference gene primer amplification, estimates of nucleated cell counts were derived. Clones were read by immunoSEQ multiplex PCR, and TCRdb kept only the in-frame ones, dropping some. V and J calls plus clone size are reproduced from that table; the DNA served to infer D and trimming. The table records around 320,000 clones, 70% to 90% of them present only once.

The chain has TRBV28 and TRBJ1-6, with 7 bases fitting TRBD1. The TCR sequence derives from a human donor in a cohort sampled during active COVID-19. The sequencing input was peripheral blood. The CDR3 is CASSFGGQNSPLHF. In nucleotides, the CDR3 is TGTGCCAGCAGTTTCGGGGGACAGAATTCACCCCTCCACTTT.